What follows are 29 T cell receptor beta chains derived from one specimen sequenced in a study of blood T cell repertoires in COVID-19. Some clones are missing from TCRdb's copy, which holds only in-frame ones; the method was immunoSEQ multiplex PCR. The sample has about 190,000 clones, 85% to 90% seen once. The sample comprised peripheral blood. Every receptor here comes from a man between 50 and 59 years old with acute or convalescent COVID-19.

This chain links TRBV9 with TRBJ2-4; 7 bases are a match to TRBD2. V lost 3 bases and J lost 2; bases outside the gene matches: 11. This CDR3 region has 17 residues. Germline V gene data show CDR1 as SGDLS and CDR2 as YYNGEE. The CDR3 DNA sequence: TGTGCCAGCAGCGCCGGCCCAGCGGGGCTTCCCAAAAACATTCAGTACTTC. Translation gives CASSAGPAGLPKNIQYF.

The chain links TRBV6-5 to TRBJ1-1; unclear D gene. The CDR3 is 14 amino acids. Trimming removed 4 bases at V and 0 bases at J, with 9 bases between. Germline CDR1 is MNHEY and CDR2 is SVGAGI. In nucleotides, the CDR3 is TGTGCCAGCAGTTCGTCTATAATGAACACTGAAGCTTTCTTT. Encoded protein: CASSSSIMNTEAFF.

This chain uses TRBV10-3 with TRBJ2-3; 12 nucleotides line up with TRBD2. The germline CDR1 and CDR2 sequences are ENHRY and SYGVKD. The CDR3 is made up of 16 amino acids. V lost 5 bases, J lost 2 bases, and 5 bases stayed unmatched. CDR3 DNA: TGTGCCATCAGTACAGGGACTAGCGGGTTCACAGATACGCAGTATTTT. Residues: CAISTGTSGFTDTQYF.

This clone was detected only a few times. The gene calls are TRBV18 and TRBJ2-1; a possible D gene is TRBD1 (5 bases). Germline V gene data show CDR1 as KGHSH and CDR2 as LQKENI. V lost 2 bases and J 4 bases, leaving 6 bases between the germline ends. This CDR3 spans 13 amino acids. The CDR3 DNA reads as TGTGCCAGCTCACCAGACAGTTACAATGAGCAGTTCTTC. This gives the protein CASSPDSYNEQFF.

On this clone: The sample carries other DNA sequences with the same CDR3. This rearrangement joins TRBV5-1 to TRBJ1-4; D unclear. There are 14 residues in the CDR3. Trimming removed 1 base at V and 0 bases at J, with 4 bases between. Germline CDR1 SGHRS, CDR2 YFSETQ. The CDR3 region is CASSLTATNEKLFF. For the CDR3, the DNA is TGCGCCAGCAGCTTGACAGCAACTAATGAAAAACTGTTTTTT.

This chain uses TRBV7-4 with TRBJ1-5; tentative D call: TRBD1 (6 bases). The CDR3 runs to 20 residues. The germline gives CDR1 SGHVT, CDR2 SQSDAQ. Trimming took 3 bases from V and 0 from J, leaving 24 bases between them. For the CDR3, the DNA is TGTGCCAGCAGCTTGGTGTCAGGGGTACAGGACCCGTATAGCAATCAGCCCCAGCATTTT. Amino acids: CASSLVSGVQDPYSNQPQHF.

CDR3 DNA sequence: TGTGCCAGCAACCCAGGGGATTCGGCCACTGAAGCTTTCTTT. As protein: CASNPGDSATEAFF. This chain joins TRBV11-2 and TRBJ1-1, with D tentatively TRBD1 (6 bases). There are 14 residues in the CDR3. The germline gives CDR1 SGHAT, CDR2 FQNNGV. Trimming stripped 7 bases from V and 4 bases from J, with 16 bases between.

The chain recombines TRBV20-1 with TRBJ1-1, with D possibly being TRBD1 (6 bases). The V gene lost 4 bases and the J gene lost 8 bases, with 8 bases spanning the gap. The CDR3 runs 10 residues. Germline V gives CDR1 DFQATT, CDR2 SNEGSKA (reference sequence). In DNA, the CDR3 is TGCAGTGCTAAGGACAGAGAAGCTTTCTTT. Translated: CSAKDREAFF.

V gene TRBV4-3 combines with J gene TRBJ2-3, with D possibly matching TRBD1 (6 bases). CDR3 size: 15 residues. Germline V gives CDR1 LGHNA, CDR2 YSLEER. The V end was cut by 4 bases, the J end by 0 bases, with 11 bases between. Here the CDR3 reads CASSLRDISTDTQYF. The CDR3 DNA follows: TGCGCCAGCAGCCTCCGGGACATTAGCACAGATACGCAGTATTTT.

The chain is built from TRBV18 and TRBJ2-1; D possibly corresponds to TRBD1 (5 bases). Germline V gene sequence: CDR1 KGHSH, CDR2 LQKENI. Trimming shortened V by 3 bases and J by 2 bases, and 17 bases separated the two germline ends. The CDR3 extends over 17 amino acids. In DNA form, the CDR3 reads TGTGCCAGCTCACCGGGAATGGGGCAAGGGACCTACAATGAGCAGTTCTTC. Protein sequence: CASSPGMGQGTYNEQFF.

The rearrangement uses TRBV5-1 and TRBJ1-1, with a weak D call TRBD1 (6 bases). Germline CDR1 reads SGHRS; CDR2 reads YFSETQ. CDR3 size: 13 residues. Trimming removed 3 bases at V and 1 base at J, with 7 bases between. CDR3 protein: CASSWGQNTEAFF. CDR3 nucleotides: TGCGCCAGCAGCTGGGGACAGAACACTGAAGCTTTCTTT.

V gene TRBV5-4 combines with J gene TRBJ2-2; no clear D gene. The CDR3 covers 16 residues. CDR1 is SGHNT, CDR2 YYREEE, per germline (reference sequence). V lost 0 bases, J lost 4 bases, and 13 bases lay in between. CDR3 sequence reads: CASSLEETAFTGELFF. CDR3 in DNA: TGTGCCAGCAGCTTGGAGGAGACGGCTTTCACCGGGGAGCTGTTTTTT.

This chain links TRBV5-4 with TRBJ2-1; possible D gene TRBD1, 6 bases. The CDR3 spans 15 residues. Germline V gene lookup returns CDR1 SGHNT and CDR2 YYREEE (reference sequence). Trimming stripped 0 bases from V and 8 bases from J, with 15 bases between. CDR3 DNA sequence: TGTGCCAGCAGCTTGGACGGACAGTTTTTCCATGAGCAGTTCTTC. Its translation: CASSLDGQFFHEQFF.

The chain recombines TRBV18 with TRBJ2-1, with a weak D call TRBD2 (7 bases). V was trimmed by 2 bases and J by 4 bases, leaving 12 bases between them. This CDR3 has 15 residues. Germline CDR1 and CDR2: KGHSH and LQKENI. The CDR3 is CASSPKGGLYNEQFF. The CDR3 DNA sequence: TGTGCCAGCTCACCAAAGGGGGGGCTTTACAATGAGCAGTTCTTC. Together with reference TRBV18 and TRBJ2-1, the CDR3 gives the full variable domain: NAGVMQNPRHLVRRRGQEARLRCSPMKGHSHVYWYRQLPEEGLKFMVYLQKENIIDESGMPKERFSAEFPKEGPSILRIQQVVRGDSAAYFCASSPKGGLYNEQFFGPGTRLTVL.

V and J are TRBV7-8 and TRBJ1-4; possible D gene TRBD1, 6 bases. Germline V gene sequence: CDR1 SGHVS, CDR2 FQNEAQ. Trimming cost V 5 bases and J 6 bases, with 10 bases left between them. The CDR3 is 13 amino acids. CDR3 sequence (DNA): TGTGCCAGCAGCGTGGGACACTATGAAAAACTGTTTTTT. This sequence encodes CASSVGHYEKLFF.

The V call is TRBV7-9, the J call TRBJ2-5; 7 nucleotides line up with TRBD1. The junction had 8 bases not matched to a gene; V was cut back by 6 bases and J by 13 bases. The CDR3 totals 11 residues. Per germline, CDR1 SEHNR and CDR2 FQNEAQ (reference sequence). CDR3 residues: CASRKDRALYF. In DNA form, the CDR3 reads TGTGCCAGCAGAAAAGACAGGGCCCTGTACTTC.

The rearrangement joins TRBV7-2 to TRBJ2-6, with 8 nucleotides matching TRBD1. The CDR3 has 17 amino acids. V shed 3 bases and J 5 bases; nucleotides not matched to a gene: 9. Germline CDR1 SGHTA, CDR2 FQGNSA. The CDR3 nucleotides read TGTGCCAGCAGCTTCATAGCAGGGGGCTTTAGGGCCAACGTCCTGACTTTC. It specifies CASSFIAGGFRANVLTF. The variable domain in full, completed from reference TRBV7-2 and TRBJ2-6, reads GAGVSQSPSNKVTEKGKDVELRCDPISGHTALYWYRQSLGQGLEFLIYFQGNSAPDKSGLPSDRFSAERTGGSVSTLTIQRTQQEDSAVYLCASSFIAGGFRANVLTFGAGSRLTVL.

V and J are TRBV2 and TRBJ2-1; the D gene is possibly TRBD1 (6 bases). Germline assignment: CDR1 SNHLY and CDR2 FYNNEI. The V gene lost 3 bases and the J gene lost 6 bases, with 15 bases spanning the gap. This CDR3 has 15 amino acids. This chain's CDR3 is CASSDVQGASNEQFF. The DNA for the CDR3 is TGTGCCAGCAGTGACGTACAGGGTGCGTCCAATGAGCAGTTCTTC. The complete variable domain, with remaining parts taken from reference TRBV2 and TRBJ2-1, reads EPEVTQTPSHQVTQMGQEVILRCVPISNHLYFYWYRQILGQKVEFLVSFYNNEISEKSEIFDDQFSVERPDGSNFTLKIRSTKLEDSAMYFCASSDVQGASNEQFFGPGTRLTVL.

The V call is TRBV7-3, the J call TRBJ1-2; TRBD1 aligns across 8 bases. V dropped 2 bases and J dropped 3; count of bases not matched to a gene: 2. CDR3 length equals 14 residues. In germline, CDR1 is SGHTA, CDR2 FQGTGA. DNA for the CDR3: TGTGCCAGCAGCTTACAGGGGGCTGACTATGGCTACACCTTC. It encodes CASSLQGADYGYTF.

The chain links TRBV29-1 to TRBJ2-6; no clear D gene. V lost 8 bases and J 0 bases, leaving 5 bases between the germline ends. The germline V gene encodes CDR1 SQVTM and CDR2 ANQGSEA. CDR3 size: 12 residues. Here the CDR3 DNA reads TGCAGCATGAGCTCTGGGGCCAACGTCCTGACTTTC. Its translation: CSMSSGANVLTF.

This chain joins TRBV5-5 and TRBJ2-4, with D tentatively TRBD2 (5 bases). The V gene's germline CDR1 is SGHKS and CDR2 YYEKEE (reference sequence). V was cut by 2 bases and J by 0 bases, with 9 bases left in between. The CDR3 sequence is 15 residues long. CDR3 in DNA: TGTGCCAGCAGCTTATCCGGGGAAGCCAAAAACATTCAGTACTTC. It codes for CASSLSGEAKNIQYF.

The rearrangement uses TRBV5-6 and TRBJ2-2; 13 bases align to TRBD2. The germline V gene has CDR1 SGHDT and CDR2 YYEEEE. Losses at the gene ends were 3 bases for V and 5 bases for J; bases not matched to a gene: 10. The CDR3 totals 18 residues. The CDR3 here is CASSSRTSGSRGTGELFF. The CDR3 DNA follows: TGTGCCAGCAGCTCCCGGACTAGCGGGAGCCGTGGGACCGGGGAGCTGTTTTTT.

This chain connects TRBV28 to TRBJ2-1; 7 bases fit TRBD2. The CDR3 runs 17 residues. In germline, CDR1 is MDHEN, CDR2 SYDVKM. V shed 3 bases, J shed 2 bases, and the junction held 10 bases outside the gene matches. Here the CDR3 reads CASSLMAGASPYNEQFF. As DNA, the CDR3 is TGTGCCAGCAGTTTGATGGCGGGAGCATCCCCCTACAATGAGCAGTTCTTC.

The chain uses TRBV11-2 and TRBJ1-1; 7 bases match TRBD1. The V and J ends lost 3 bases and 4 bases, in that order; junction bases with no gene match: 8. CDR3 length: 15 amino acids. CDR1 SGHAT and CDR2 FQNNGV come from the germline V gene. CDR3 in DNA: TGTGCCAGCAGCTTGATAACCGCAGGGGGCACTGAAGCTTTCTTT. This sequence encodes CASSLITAGGTEAFF.

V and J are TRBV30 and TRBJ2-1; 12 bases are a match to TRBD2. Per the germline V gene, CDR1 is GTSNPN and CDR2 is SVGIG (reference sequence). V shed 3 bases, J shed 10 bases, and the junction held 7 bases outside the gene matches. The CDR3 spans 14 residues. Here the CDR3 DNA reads TGTGCCTGGAGACTAGCGGGGGGTCCACGAGAGCAGTTCTTC. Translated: CAWRLAGGPREQFF.

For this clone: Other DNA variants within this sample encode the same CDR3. The chain's CDR3 is CSVGGDRGNTGELFF. CDR3 in DNA: TGCAGCGTTGGGGGGGACAGAGGTAACACCGGGGAGCTGTTTTTT. The chain recombines TRBV29-1 with TRBJ2-2, with D tentatively TRBD1 (7 bases). Trimming took 4 bases from V and 2 from J, leaving 14 bases between them. Germline V gene data show CDR1 as SQVTM and CDR2 as ANQGSEA. The CDR3 covers 15 residues.

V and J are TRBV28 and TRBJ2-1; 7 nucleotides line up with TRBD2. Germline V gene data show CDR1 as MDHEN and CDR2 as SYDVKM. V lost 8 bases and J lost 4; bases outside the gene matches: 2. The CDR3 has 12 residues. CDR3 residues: CASRGEYNEQFF. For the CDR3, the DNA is TGTGCCAGCCGGGGGGAGTACAATGAGCAGTTCTTC.

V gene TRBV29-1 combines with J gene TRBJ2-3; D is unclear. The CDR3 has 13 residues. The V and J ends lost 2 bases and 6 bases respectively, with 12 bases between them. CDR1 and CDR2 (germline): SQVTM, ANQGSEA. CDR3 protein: CSVEFNSFDTQYF. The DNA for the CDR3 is TGCAGCGTTGAATTTAATAGCTTCGATACGCAGTATTTT.

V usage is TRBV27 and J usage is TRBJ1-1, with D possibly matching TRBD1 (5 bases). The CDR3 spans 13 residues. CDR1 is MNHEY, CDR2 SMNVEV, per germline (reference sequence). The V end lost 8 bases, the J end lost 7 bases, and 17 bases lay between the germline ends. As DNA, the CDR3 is TGTGCCAGCCACCAGGCGGGGGACGGTGAAGCTTTCTTT. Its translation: CASHQAGDGEAFF.